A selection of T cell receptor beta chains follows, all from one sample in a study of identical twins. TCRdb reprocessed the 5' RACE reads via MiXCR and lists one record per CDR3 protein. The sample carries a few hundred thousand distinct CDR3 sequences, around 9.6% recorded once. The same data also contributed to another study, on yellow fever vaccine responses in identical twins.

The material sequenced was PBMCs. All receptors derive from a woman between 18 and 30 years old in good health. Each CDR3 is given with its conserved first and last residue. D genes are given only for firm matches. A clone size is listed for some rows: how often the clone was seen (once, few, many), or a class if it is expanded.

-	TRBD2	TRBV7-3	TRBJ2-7	CASSLTSGALYEQYF	TGTGCCAGCAGCCTAACTAGCGGGGCGTTGTACGAGCAGTACTTC
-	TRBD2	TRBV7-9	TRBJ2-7	CASSLGGGFDEQYF	TGTGCCAGCAGCTTAGGGGGGGGTTTTGACGAGCAGTACTTC
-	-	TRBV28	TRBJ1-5	CASIQLGGNSNQPQHF	TGTGCCAGCATTCAATTGGGTGGGAATAGCAATCAGCCCCAGCATTTT
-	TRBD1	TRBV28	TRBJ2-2	CASSSPGQGTGELFF	TGTGCCAGCAGCAGTCCGGGACAGGGCACCGGGGAGCTGTTTTTT
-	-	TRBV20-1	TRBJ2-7	CSASPGSIYEQYF	TGCAGTGCTAGTCCCGGGAGTATTTACGAGCAGTACTTC
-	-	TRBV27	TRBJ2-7	CASSSRLVNGWQYF	TGTGCCAGCAGTTCTAGACTAGTAAACGGTTGGCAGTACTTC
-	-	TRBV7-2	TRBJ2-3	CASSLAPGRTTDTQYF	TGTGCCAGCAGCTTAGCCCCGGGACGGACCACAGATACGCAGTATTTT
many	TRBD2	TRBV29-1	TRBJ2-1	CSVGAGDYNEQFF	TGCAGCGTCGGAGCGGGAGACTACAATGAGCAGTTCTTC
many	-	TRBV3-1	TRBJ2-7	CASSRGSTYEQYF	TGTGCCAGCAGCCGCGGGTCAACCTACGAGCAGTACTTC
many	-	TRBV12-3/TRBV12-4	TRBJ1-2	CASSLPGTGYTF	TGTGCCAGCAGTTTACCAGGGACTGGCTACACCTTC
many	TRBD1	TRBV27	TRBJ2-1	CASTTGGFNEQFF	TGTGCCAGCACGACAGGGGGCTTCAATGAGCAGTTCTTC
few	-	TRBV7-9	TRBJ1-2	CASSPGRGSGYTF	TGTGCCAGCAGCCCCGGGAGGGGCTCGGGCTACACCTTC
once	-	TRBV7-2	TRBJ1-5	CASSPVGGNQPQHF	TGTGCCAGCAGCCCTGTGGGTGGCAATCAGCCCCAGCATTTT
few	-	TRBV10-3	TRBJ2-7	CAIKPPNRSYEQYF	TGTGCCATCAAACCCCCGAACAGGTCCTACGAGCAGTACTTC
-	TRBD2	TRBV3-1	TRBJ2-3	CASSQAGVVAGALTDTQYF	TGTGCCAGCAGCCAAGCCGGCGTGGTAGCGGGGGCCCTCACAGATACGCAGTATTTT
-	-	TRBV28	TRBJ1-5	CATLGRYQPQHF	TGTGCCACCCTGGGGAGATATCAGCCCCAGCATTTT
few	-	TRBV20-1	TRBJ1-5	CSARDSTEGLPQHF	TGCAGTGCTAGAGATTCGACAGAAGGATTGCCCCAGCATTTT
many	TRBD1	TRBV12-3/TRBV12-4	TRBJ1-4	CASRTGTGIEKLFF	TGTGCCAGCAGAACCGGGACAGGGATAGAAAAACTGTTTTTT
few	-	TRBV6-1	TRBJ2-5	CASSPLGAAQETQYF	TGTGCCAGCAGTCCACTGGGGGCAGCCCAAGAGACCCAGTACTTC
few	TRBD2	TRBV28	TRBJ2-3	CASSSPAGAGTDTQYF	TGTGCCAGCAGTTCCCCCGCGGGAGCGGGCACAGATACGCAGTATTTT
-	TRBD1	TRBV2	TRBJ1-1	CASSERGRGRTEAFF	TGTGCCAGCAGTGAAAGGGGGCGCGGGAGGACTGAAGCTTTCTTT
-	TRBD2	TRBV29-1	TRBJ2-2	CSVGAVAGKTGELFF	TGCAGCGTCGGGGCCGTAGCGGGGAAGACCGGGGAGCTGTTTTTT
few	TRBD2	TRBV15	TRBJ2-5	CATSVDGGGQETQYF	TGTGCCACCAGCGTAGACGGCGGGGGGCAAGAGACCCAGTACTTC
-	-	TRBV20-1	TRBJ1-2	CSARDGDGKANYGYTF	TGCAGTGCTAGAGATGGGGACGGCAAAGCTAACTATGGCTACACCTTC
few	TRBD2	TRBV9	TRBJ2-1	CASSVGAGDTYNEQFF	TGTGCCAGCAGCGTAGGAGCGGGAGACACCTACAATGAGCAGTTCTTC
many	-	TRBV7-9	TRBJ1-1	CASSFNEGLGEAFF	TGTGCCAGCAGCTTTAATGAGGGGCTAGGTGAAGCTTTCTTT
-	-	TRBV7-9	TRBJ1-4	CASSPDRLGEKLFF	TGTGCCAGCAGCCCCGACAGGCTGGGTGAAAAACTGTTTTTT
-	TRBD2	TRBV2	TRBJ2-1	CASSQSGGAFNEQFF	TGTGCCAGCAGCCAAAGCGGGGGGGCCTTCAATGAGCAGTTCTTC
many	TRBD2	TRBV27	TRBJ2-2	CASSPRTSGSGYTGELFF	TGTGCCAGCAGCCCGCGGACTAGCGGGAGTGGGTACACCGGGGAGCTGTTTTTT
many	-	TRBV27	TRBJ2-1	CASSFQGEQFF	TGTGCCAGCAGCTTCCAGGGTGAGCAGTTCTTC
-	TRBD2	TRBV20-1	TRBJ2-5	CSATAGGIQETQYF	TGCAGTGCCACAGCGGGGGGCATTCAAGAGACCCAGTACTTC
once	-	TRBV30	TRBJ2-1	CAFARSPSYNEQFF	TGTGCCTTCGCGCGGTCACCCTCCTACAATGAGCAGTTCTTC
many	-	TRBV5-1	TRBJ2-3	CASSSDGPGADTQYF	TGCGCCAGCAGCTCCGATGGCCCCGGGGCAGATACGCAGTATTTT
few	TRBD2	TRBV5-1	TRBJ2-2	CASSLVQRGATNTGELFF	TGCGCCAGCAGCTTGGTTCAGCGGGGGGCAACGAACACCGGGGAGCTGTTTTTT
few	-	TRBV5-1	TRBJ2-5	CASSPGDRDEETQYF	TGCGCCAGCAGCCCCGGAGACCGGGACGAAGAGACCCAGTACTTC
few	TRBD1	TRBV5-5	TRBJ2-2	CASSFAGTGGFGGGELFF	TGTGCCAGCAGCTTCGCCGGGACAGGGGGTTTTGGTGGCGGGGAGCTGTTTTTT
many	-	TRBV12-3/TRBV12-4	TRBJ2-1	CASRLLGKEPYNEQFF	TGTGCCAGCAGGCTACTAGGTAAAGAACCCTACAATGAGCAGTTCTTC
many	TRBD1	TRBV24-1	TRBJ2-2	CATSDSGTGLITGELFF	TGTGCCACCAGTGATTCAGGGACAGGCTTAATAACCGGGGAGCTGTTTTTT
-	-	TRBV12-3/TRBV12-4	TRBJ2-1	CASSSPGGSVQFKEQFF	TGTGCCAGCAGTTCCCCCGGTGGTTCTGTCCAATTCAAAGAGCAGTTCTTC
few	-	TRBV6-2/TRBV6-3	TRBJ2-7	CASSYSNWVGNTESENYEQYF	TGTGCCAGCAGTTACTCTAACTGGGTTGGTAATACGGAGAGCGAAAACTACGAGCAGTACTTC
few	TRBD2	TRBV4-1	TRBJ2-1	CASSRQPGGNNEQFF	TGCGCCAGCAGCCGGCAACCGGGGGGGAACAATGAGCAGTTCTTC
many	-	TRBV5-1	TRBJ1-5	CASSLDGGSNQPQHF	TGCGCCAGCAGCTTGGACGGGGGGAGCAATCAGCCCCAGCATTTT
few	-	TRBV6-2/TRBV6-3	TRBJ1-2	CASSSGERGYTF	TGTGCCAGCAGTTCGGGAGAAAGGGGCTACACCTTC
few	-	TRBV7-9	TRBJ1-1	CASSKNGPFTEAFF	TGTGCCAGCAGCAAAAACGGTCCGTTCACTGAAGCTTTCTTT
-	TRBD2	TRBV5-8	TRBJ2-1	CASSYILAGGNEQFF	TGTGCCAGCAGCTATATACTAGCGGGTGGGAATGAGCAGTTCTTC
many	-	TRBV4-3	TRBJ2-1	CASSQELGYEQFF	TGCGCCAGCAGCCAAGAACTGGGGTATGAGCAGTTCTTC
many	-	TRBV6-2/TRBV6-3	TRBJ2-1	CASSYVGAKFF	TGTGCCAGCAGTTACGTTGGGGCAAAGTTCTTC
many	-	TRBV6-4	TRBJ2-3	CASSDSSGGADTQYF	TGTGCCAGCAGTGACTCGAGTGGAGGGGCAGATACGCAGTATTTT
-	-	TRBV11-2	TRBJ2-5	CASLAETQYF	TGTGCCAGCTTAGCCGAGACCCAGTACTTC
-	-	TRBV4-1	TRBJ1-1	CASSQGIGSEAFF	TGCGCCAGCAGCCAGGGGATCGGGTCTGAAGCTTTCTTT
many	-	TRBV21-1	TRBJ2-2	CASSKDLASSNRELFF	TGTGCCAGCAGCAAAGATTTGGCTAGCTCCAACCGGGAGCTGTTTTTT
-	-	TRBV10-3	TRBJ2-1	CAISEGRGLDEQFF	TGTGCCATCAGTGAGGGTCGGGGGCTGGATGAGCAGTTCTTC
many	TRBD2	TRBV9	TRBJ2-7	CASSGPPSGSREQYF	TGTGCCAGCAGCGGCCCTCCTAGCGGGAGTCGAGAGCAGTACTTC
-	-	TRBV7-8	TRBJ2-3	CASSLALNTDTQYF	TGTGCCAGCAGCTTAGCCCTCAACACAGATACGCAGTATTTT
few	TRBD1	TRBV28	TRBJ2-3	CASNGAQGAAFGTDTQYF	TGTGCCAGCAACGGTGCACAGGGGGCAGCGTTCGGCACAGATACGCAGTATTTT
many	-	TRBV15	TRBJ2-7	CATSIGQNSYEQYF	TGTGCCACCAGCATAGGACAGAACTCCTACGAGCAGTACTTC
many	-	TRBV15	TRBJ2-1	CATSRDGRGGNEQFF	TGTGCCACCAGCAGAGATGGAAGGGGGGGTAATGAGCAGTTCTTC
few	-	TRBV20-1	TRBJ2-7	CSARYGGSYEQYF	TGCAGTGCTAGGTACGGGGGCTCCTACGAGCAGTACTTC